This T cell receptor (beta chain) was recovered during a study of blood T cell repertoires in COVID-19. Turning to the study itself: PBMCs, B-cell-depleted T cells, or T cells were the source of the cDNA or gDNA that made up the material.

V gave up 7 bases and J gave up 4 bases; unmatched junction bases: 9. The germline V gene encodes CDR1 MNHEY and CDR2 SVGAGI. CDR3 length equals 15 residues. Per the study methods: Nucleated cell counts were estimated from reference gene primer amplification. TCRdb's table, derived via immunoSEQ multiplex PCR, lists solely in-frame clones and lacks some. D and trimming come from the DNA, and the V and J calls and clone size come from that table. Altogether 95,000 to 150,000 clones are present, around 80% being singletons, with the ten largest covering 16%. Material: peripheral blood. The rearrangement uses TRBV6-5 and TRBJ1-1; the match to TRBD1 covers 10 bases. The TCR comes from a man aged 60 to 75 with active or convalescent COVID-19. CDR3 sequence: CASIRQGASITEAFF. As DNA, the CDR3 is TGTGCCAGCATTCGACAGGGGGCCAGTATCACTGAAGCTTTCTTT.